In its sample, the clone carrying this T cell receptor (beta chain) was seen many times. Its antigen is as yet unknown. The CDR3 contains 14 residues. V was shortened by 1 base and J by 8 bases, with 15 bases between the two germline ends. Germline assignment: CDR1 SGHRS and CDR2 YFSETQ. This entry is derived from a study of T cells in Graves' hyperthyroidism and ophthalmopathy. Regions amplified from RNA transcripts were the TCR beta CDR3 regions. The HTBI primer set was used in a first-round RT-PCR of the TCR CDR3. TCRdb re-called the multiplex PCR reads with MiXCR, one entry per CDR3 protein. The sample lists a few hundred thousand distinct CDR3 sequences; 20% to 25% were seen once. Overall study results and limits: Prediction of ophthalmopathy progression came a median approximately 6 months pre-onset.

Thyroid ultrasound and orbital computed tomography, with clinical symptoms and serum thyroxine and TRAb, informed diagnoses. V gene TRBV5-1 combines with J gene TRBJ1-2, with D possibly matching TRBD1 (6 bases). Material for sequencing was blood. The source of this sequence is a man between 18 and 35 years old with Graves' hyperthyroidism. CDR3 amino acids: CASSLRGPPGGYTF. The CDR3 nucleotides are TGCGCCAGCAGCTTGCGGGGGCCGCCGGGAGGCTACACCTTC.